These 32 T cell receptor beta chains were all obtained from the same sample, sequenced in a study of molecular identifiers for immune sequencing clone quantification. TCRdb redid the calling of the PCR reads with MiXCR, one entry per CDR3 protein. The data show fewer than 75,000 distinct CDR3 sequences, with less than 20% seen just once and 1.4% to 1.5% held by the top ten. Sequenced: naive CD8+ T cells from blood, with Jurkat cell RNA spiked in. Subset denoted: FACS-sorted CD8+CD4-CCR7+CD45RA+ naive T cells. Source of these receptors: a human donor in good health. Some libraries in this study had Jurkat cell RNA spiked in.

In regard to this clonotype: An end of the junction does not agree with germline; a read error may underlie this. The chain links TRBV29-1 to TRBJ1-1; possible D gene TRBD1, 6 bases. Germline V gene data show CDR1 as SQVTM and CDR2 as ANQGSEA. The length of the CDR3 is 14 residues. CDR3 protein: CSVGLSTGFTEASF. CDR3 nucleotides: TGCAGCGTTGGTCTCTCTACAGGGTTCACTGAAGCTTCCTTT.

The sample holds a few counts of this clonotype. A clone one base away is much larger, so this may be a read error. The J gene is TRBJ2-2, the V gene TRBV7-6; the match to TRBD2 covers 7 bases. Germline assignment: CDR1 SGHVS and CDR2 FNYEAQ. The CDR3 length is 15 residues. The CDR3 nucleotides are TGTACCAGCAGCTTACCACTAGCGAGCACCGGGGAGCTGTTTTTT. It codes for CTSSLPLASTGELFF.

This clonotype was observed at least ten times. The chain combines TRBV28 with TRBJ2-5; 13 positions agree with TRBD2. CDR3 length: 17 amino acids. V was pared by 5 bases and J by 0 bases, with 6 bases of the junction left unmatched. Germline V gives CDR1 MDHEN, CDR2 SYDVKM. The CDR3 sequence is CASSPGTSGTYQETQYF. In DNA form, the CDR3 reads TGTGCCAGCAGTCCAGGGACTAGCGGGACATACCAAGAGACCCAGTACTTC.

The CDR3 here is CASSQLGVWVEDYEQYF. As DNA, the CDR3 is TGTGCCAGCAGCCAACTTGGGGTTTGGGTGGAGGACTACGAGCAGTACTTC. The genes are TRBV6-2 or TRBV6-3 and TRBJ2-7; D is possibly TRBD2 (5 bases). This CDR3 has 17 residues. Germline CDR1 reads MNHEY; CDR2 reads SVGEGT. The V and J ends lost 6 bases and 3 bases respectively, with 24 bases between them.

A word on this clonotype: A much larger clone is a single base away; this may be a read error. This chain joins TRBV27 and TRBJ2-2; no clear D. This CDR3 is 16 amino acids long. Germline-derived CDR1 and CDR2 are MNHEY and SMNVEV (reference sequence). The CDR3 nucleotides read TGTGCCAACAGTGCATGGTTCCGAGAAAACACCGGGGAGCTGTTTTTT. Residues: CANSAWFRENTGELFF.

The rearrangement joins TRBV6-1 to TRBJ2-1; D unclear. The germline gives CDR1 MNHNS, CDR2 SASEGT. V was shortened by 7 bases and J by 1 base, with 2 bases between the two germline ends. CDR3 length equals 11 residues. CDR3 sequence: CASMSYNEQFF. DNA for the CDR3: TGTGCCAGCATGTCCTACAATGAGCAGTTCTTC.

As to this clonotype: Relative to the germline gene, one junction end is altered; a read error may explain this. This chain connects TRBV4-1 to TRBJ2-7, with D possibly matching TRBD2 (6 bases). The germline CDR1 and CDR2 sequences are MGHRA and YSYEKL. The CDR3 is 15 amino acids. Written as DNA, the CDR3 is TGCGCCAGCAGCCAAGAAATCGCGGGAAGCTACGAGCAGTGCTTC. Translated: CASSQEIAGSYEQCF.

This clonotype was picked up many times. J is TRBJ1-1 and V is TRBV29-1; D is unresolved. Trimming cost V 1 base and J 0 bases, with 15 bases left between them. CDR1 and CDR2 (germline): SQVTM, ANQGSEA. The CDR3 runs 16 residues. The CDR3 reads CSVEGGPGQLNTEAFF. The CDR3 nucleotides are TGCAGCGTTGAAGGTGGGCCCGGGCAGCTGAACACTGAAGCTTTCTTT.

With regard to this clonotype: This may stem from a read error, because a much larger clone lies one nucleotide away. The chain recombines TRBV7-9 with TRBJ2-7, with no clear D. This CDR3 is built from 14 residues. Per germline, CDR1 SEHNR and CDR2 FQNEAQ (reference sequence). The CDR3 nucleotides are TGTGCCAGCAGCTTAGGCGGCGGAAAATACGAGCAGCACTTC. This gives the protein CASSLGGGKYEQHF.

Many counts were recorded for this clonotype. The chain carries TRBV6-2 or TRBV6-3 and TRBJ2-1; no firm D call. CDR3 length: 15 amino acids. The V end was cut by 5 bases, the J end by 8 bases, with 19 bases between. Per the germline V gene, CDR1 is MNHEY and CDR2 is SVGEGT. CDR3: CASSGKTGAFDEQFF. The CDR3 nucleotides read TGTGCCAGCAGTGGAAAGACTGGAGCCTTCGATGAGCAGTTCTTC.

This clonotype was recorded many times. V and J are TRBV4-1 and TRBJ1-1; 9 bases agree with TRBD1. Germline loops: CDR1 MGHRA, CDR2 YSYEKL. J gave up 7 bases and V 4 bases, and 10 bases lay outside the gene matches. This CDR3 is 15 amino acids long. The chain's CDR3 is CASSRESGTGLEAFF. CDR3 coding DNA: TGCGCCAGCAGCCGCGAAAGCGGGACAGGGCTTGAAGCTTTCTTT.

In the case of this clonotype: A much more abundant neighbour one base away suggests this may be a read error. The chain uses TRBV5-3 and TRBJ1-1; D gene unclear. TRBV5-3 is flagged as an ORF with uncertain function. There are 12 residues in the CDR3. V shed 8 bases and J shed 1 base, with 9 bases lying between them. This CDR3 reads CASDTPNTEAFF. The CDR3 DNA follows: TGTGCCAGCGACACTCCGAACACTGAAGCTTTCTTT.

V is TRBV5-1 and J is TRBJ2-2; 10 nucleotides line up with TRBD2. The germline V gene has CDR1 SGHRS and CDR2 YFSETQ. The CDR3 is 16 amino acids. With 2 bases clipped from V and 6 bases from J, the junction kept 7 bases outside the gene matches. The CDR3 bases are TGCGCCAGCAGCTTTCCGGTACTAGCGGGATCCGGGGAGCTGTTTTTT. This encodes CASSFPVLAGSGELFF.

This clonotype was found many times. V gene TRBV4-1 combines with J gene TRBJ1-5; D gene ambiguous. Germline V gene data show CDR1 as MGHRA and CDR2 as YSYEKL. V dropped 0 bases and J dropped 6 bases, with 6 bases sitting between them. The CDR3 loop spans 13 amino acids. The CDR3: CASSQDRGQPQHF. DNA of the CDR3: TGCGCCAGCAGCCAAGATCGCGGTCAGCCCCAGCATTTT.

This clonotype was recorded many times. The chain recombines TRBV7-2 with TRBJ2-1; perhaps TRBD1 as D (5 bases). This CDR3 comprises 17 residues. Trimming removed 1 base at V and 4 bases at J, with 17 bases between. The germline gives CDR1 SGHTA, CDR2 FQGNSA. CDR3 amino acids: CASSLDRGRRPYNEQFF. In DNA, the CDR3 is TGTGCCAGCAGCTTAGATAGGGGTCGGCGGCCGTACAATGAGCAGTTCTTC.

As to this clonotype: One junction end does not reproduce the germline sequence, and a read error may be involved. V and J are TRBV3-1 and TRBJ2-7, with unresolved D. Germline CDR1 is LGHDT and CDR2 is YNNKEL (reference sequence). This CDR3 has 11 amino acids. The CDR3 DNA is TGTGCCCGCAGCCATATAGACGAGCAGTACTTC. This sequence encodes CARSHIDEQYF.

The V gene is TRBV6-5, the J gene TRBJ2-1; D gene ambiguous. Germline loops: CDR1 MNHEY, CDR2 SVGAGI. This CDR3 is built from 11 residues. Trimming removed 8 bases from V and 4 bases from J, with 6 bases in between. CDR3 residues: CASGMYNEQFF. In DNA, the CDR3 is TGTGCCAGCGGTATGTACAATGAGCAGTTCTTC.

This clonotype was counted at least ten times. The rearrangement uses TRBV13 and TRBJ2-6; D remains unclear. Trimming pared 2 bases from V and 0 bases from J, leaving 5 bases between. Germline V CDR1 and CDR2: PRHDT, FYEKMQ (reference sequence). The CDR3 covers 15 residues. The CDR3 loop reads CASSLSGSGANVLTF. CDR3 coding DNA: TGTGCCAGCAGCTTATCAGGCTCTGGGGCCAACGTCCTGACTTTC.

The sample holds a few counts of this clonotype. V and J are TRBV6-2 or TRBV6-3 and TRBJ2-7; possibly TRBD2 for D (6 bases). The CDR3 length is 13 residues. The V end lost 7 bases, the J end lost 0 bases, and 10 bases lay between the germline ends. Germline lookup yields CDR1 MNHEY and CDR2 SVGEGT. The CDR3 sequence is CASNSGLSYEQYF. The CDR3 DNA reads TGTGCCAGCAATTCGGGACTCTCCTACGAGCAGTACTTC.

The rearrangement links TRBV7-2 to TRBJ2-1; 9 bases are a match to TRBD1. The V segment lost 2 bases and the J segment 4 bases; nucleotides outside the gene matches: 6. Per the germline V gene, CDR1 is SGHTA and CDR2 is FQGNSA. The CDR3 has 16 residues. Here the CDR3 DNA reads TGTGCCAGCAGCTTAAGGGGACAGGGATATTACAATGAGCAGTTCTTC. This translates into CASSLRGQGYYNEQFF.

This clonotype was picked up many times. CDR3 loop: CASSLAGDQPQHF. CDR3 DNA sequence: TGTGCCAGCAGTTTAGCGGGGGATCAGCCCCAGCATTTT. The gene calls are TRBV12-3 or TRBV12-4 and TRBJ1-5; the D gene is possibly TRBD1 (5 bases). Trimming shortened V by 0 bases and J by 5 bases, and 5 bases separated the two germline ends. The CDR3 covers 13 residues.

This clonotype was observed many times. The chain combines TRBV29-1 with TRBJ1-2, with D hard to call. The V gene's germline CDR1 is SQVTM and CDR2 ANQGSEA. Trimming took off 8 bases at V and 3 bases at J, with 16 bases between the two ends. The CDR3 loop spans 13 amino acids. In DNA form, the CDR3 reads TGCAGCTCGAGGTCCATCCTCGACTATGGCTACACCTTC. Translated, it gives CSSRSILDYGYTF.

This clonotype has ten or more counts. The V and J genes are TRBV3-1 and TRBJ1-1; D is unresolved. Per the germline V gene, CDR1 is LGHDT and CDR2 is YNNKEL (reference sequence). This CDR3 has 12 amino acids. V was shortened by 2 bases and J by 5 bases, with 6 bases between the two germline ends. The chain's CDR3 is CASSQWGTEAFF. The CDR3 DNA follows: TGTGCCAGCAGCCAATGGGGAACTGAAGCTTTCTTT.

This clonotype was seen ten or more times. This chain links TRBV6-6 with TRBJ2-7; 9 bases line up with TRBD2. The CDR3 totals 17 residues. Trimming removed 4 bases from V and 3 bases from J; junction bases left unmatched: 13. Germline values: CDR1 MNHNY, CDR2 SVGAGI (reference sequence). The CDR3 spells CASSSTPPAGGGYEQYF. The CDR3, as DNA: TGTGCCAGCAGTTCCACTCCTCCAGCGGGAGGCGGCTACGAGCAGTACTTC.

In this sample, this clonotype turned up a few times. The chain joins TRBV12-3 or TRBV12-4 to TRBJ2-1, with D hard to call. The length of the CDR3 is 12 residues. V lost 3 bases to trimming and J lost 10 bases, with 10 bases between them. The CDR3 region has the DNA TGTGCCAGCAGTTTTCTCCAGTCGGAGCAGTTCTTC. The encoded protein is CASSFLQSEQFF.

In this sample, this clonotype turned up many times. This sequence joins TRBV24-1 and TRBJ2-7; D call uncertain. The CDR3 length is 13 residues. The germline V gene has CDR1 KGHDR and CDR2 SFDVKD. V lost 2 bases and J 7 bases, leaving 11 bases between the germline ends. CDR3 DNA sequence: TGTGCCACCAGTGATTCCAACGAAGAAGAGCAGTACTTC. Translating gives CATSDSNEEEQYF.

This clonotype appeared many times. The V and J genes are TRBV20-1 and TRBJ1-4; D not resolved. CDR1 is DFQATT, CDR2 SNEGSKA, per germline (reference sequence). Trimming removed 5 bases from V and 6 bases from J, with 13 bases in between. This CDR3 spans 13 amino acids. The CDR3 sequence: CSAFVEFHEKLFF. CDR3 DNA sequence: TGCAGTGCTTTTGTGGAGTTTCATGAAAAACTGTTTTTT.

The chain combines TRBV6-4 with TRBJ2-1, with TRBD1 identical over 9 bases. This CDR3 comprises 13 residues. V shed 5 bases, J shed 9 bases, and the junction held 5 bases outside the gene matches. The germline CDR1 and CDR2 sequences are MRHNA and SNTAGT. CDR3 protein: CASSITGGVEQFF. The CDR3 nucleotides are TGTGCCAGCAGTATAACAGGGGGCGTTGAGCAGTTCTTC.

In this sample, this clonotype turned up many times. The chain joins TRBV12-3 or TRBV12-4 to TRBJ2-7, with D unresolved. Trimming stripped 5 bases from V and 9 bases from J, with 23 bases between. This CDR3 spans 15 amino acids. CDR3 sequence reads: CASSILHGPPDGQYF. The CDR3 coding sequence is TGTGCCAGCAGTATACTCCACGGACCGCCTGACGGGCAGTACTTC.

The V gene is TRBV7-6, the J gene TRBJ1-6; 10 bases fit TRBD1. Germline V gene data show CDR1 as SGHVS and CDR2 as FNYEAQ. After removal of 2 bases from V and 2 bases from J, the junction contained 3 bases not matched to a gene. This CDR3 has 17 residues. In nucleotides, the CDR3 is TGTGCCAGCAGCTTACCGGGACAGGGGCCCTATAATTCACCCCTCCACTTT. It encodes CASSLPGQGPYNSPLHF.

This clonotype was detected a few times. The genes are TRBV30 and TRBJ1-1; D is undetermined. Germline CDR1 reads GTSNPN; CDR2 reads SVGIG (reference sequence). The CDR3 runs 13 residues. Deletions cut 3 bases from V and 3 bases from J, with 11 bases between. The CDR3 DNA reads as TGTGCCTGGAGCGGACCCTTGGACACTGAAGCTTTCTTT. Its translation is CAWSGPLDTEAFF.

Ten or more counts support this clonotype. CDR3 in DNA: TGTGCCAGCAGCTCATCAACAGGGGCTGGGACCGGGGAGCTGTTTTTT. Amino acids: CASSSSTGAGTGELFF. The rearrangement joins TRBV5-4 to TRBJ2-2; TRBD1 aligns across 7 bases. The V gene's germline CDR1 is SGHNT and CDR2 YYREEE (reference sequence). The CDR3 sequence is 16 residues long. The junction had 10 bases not matched to a gene; V was cut back by 3 bases and J by 5 bases.